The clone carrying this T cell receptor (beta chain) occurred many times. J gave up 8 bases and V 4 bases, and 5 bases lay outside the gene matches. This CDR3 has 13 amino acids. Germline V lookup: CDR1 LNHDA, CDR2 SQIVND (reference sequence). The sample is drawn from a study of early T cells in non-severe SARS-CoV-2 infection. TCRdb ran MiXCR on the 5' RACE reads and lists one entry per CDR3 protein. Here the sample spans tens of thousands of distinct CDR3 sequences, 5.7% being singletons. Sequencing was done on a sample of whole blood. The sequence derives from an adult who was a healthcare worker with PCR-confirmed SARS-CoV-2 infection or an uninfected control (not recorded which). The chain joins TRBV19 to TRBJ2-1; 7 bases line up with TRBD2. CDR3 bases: TGTGCCAGTAGTACGGGAGGCATCTATGAGCAGTTCTTC. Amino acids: CASSTGGIYEQFF.